Below, 21 T cell receptor beta chains from the same sample are listed, as sequenced in a study. Using its own MiXCR run on the 5' RACE reads, TCRdb lists one record per CDR3 protein. Of approximately 8,800 distinct CDR3 sequences listed, roughly half were seen once; the top ten hold 4.5% to 5%. The source material was memory CD4+ T cells sorted from a lymph node. Regarding subset: memory CD4+ T cells, CD4+CD45RO+CD25-. The origin of the receptors is a female donor with breast cancer.

V and J are TRBV7-9 and TRBJ2-7; D perhaps matches TRBD2 (6 bases). CDR3 length equals 12 residues. Trimming cost V 11 bases and J 3 bases, with 14 bases left between them. Germline values: CDR1 SEHNR, CDR2 FQNEAQ (reference sequence). CDR3 in DNA: TGTGCCTGGGGCGGGGCCGGCTACGAGCAGTACTTC. Its protein is CAWGGAGYEQYF.

V gene TRBV18 combines with J gene TRBJ2-1; the D call may be TRBD1 or TRBD2 (5 bases each). The V end lost 6 bases, the J end lost 9 bases, and 21 bases lay between the germline ends. CDR1 and CDR2 (germline): KGHSH, LQKENI. This CDR3 region has 15 residues. CDR3 DNA: TGTGCCAGCTCCTCCGGGACCACGCTGTCGGGTGAGCAGTTCTTC. Translated: CASSSGTTLSGEQFF. The whole variable domain, remainder taken from reference TRBV18 and TRBJ2-1, is NAGVMQNPRHLVRRRGQEARLRCSPMKGHSHVYWYRQLPEEGLKFMVYLQKENIIDESGMPKERFSAEFPKEGPSILRIQQVVRGDSAAYFCASSSGTTLSGEQFFGPGTRLTVL.

By frequency in the sample, this clonotype is medium-sized. The V call is TRBV7-6, the J call TRBJ2-5; D call uncertain. Trimming stripped 4 bases from V and 6 bases from J, with 15 bases between. The germline V gene encodes CDR1 SGHVS and CDR2 FNYEAQ. This CDR3 has 14 residues. CDR3 sequence: CASSSRAVRQTQYF. For the CDR3, the DNA is TGTGCCAGCAGCTCTCGGGCGGTACGCCAGACCCAGTACTTC. The whole variable domain, filled in from reference TRBV7-6 and TRBJ2-5, reads GAGVSQSPRYKVTKRGQDVALRCDPISGHVSLYWYRQALGQGPEFLTYFNYEAQQDKSGLPNDRFSAERPEGSISTLTIQRTEQRDSAMYRCASSSRAVRQTQYFGPGTRLLVL.

The chain employs TRBV13 and TRBJ2-7; D perhaps matches TRBD1 (5 bases). The CDR3 spans 16 residues. CDR1 is PRHDT, CDR2 FYEKMQ, per germline (reference sequence). The V end lost 5 bases, the J end lost 2 bases, and 19 bases lay between the germline ends. The CDR3, as DNA: TGTGCCAGCAGCCGGAGCCCAGACAGATCTACCTACGAGCAGTACTTC. Residues: CASSRSPDRSTYEQYF.

The rearrangement uses TRBV12-3 or TRBV12-4 and TRBJ1-1, with D maybe TRBD1 (5 bases). CDR3 length: 13 amino acids. Trimming cost V 3 bases and J 4 bases, with 9 bases left between them. CDR3 in amino acids: CASSFKGSTEAFF. The CDR3 DNA reads TGTGCCAGCAGTTTCAAGGGGAGCACTGAAGCTTTCTTT.

This clonotype has only a few counts. The chain carries TRBV20-1 and TRBJ2-3, with unresolved D. Trimming took off 6 bases at V and 2 bases at J, with 9 bases between the two ends. This CDR3 has 12 residues. Germline V gene lookup returns CDR1 DFQATT and CDR2 SNEGSKA (reference sequence). DNA of the CDR3: TGCAGTGCGGATAGTGCCACAGATACGCAGTATTTT. Translating gives CSADSATDTQYF.

V usage is TRBV19 and J usage is TRBJ1-2; 7 bases line up with TRBD1. The germline V gene has CDR1 LNHDA and CDR2 SQIVND (reference sequence). V was clipped by 3 bases and J by 7 bases; unmatched bases: 5. This CDR3 contains 13 residues. This CDR3 reads CASSMDRTRGYTF. The DNA of the CDR3 is TGTGCCAGTAGTATGGACAGGACCCGTGGCTACACCTTC.

V gene TRBV5-4 combines with J gene TRBJ2-3; D remains unclear. Trimming stripped 6 bases from V and 4 bases from J, with 15 bases between. Per germline, CDR1 SGHNT and CDR2 YYREEE (reference sequence). There are 14 residues in the CDR3. The CDR3 nucleotides read TGTGCCAGCACCCTCGGATCAGTGCCAGATACGCAGTATTTT. This translates into CASTLGSVPDTQYF. The complete variable domain, with remaining parts taken from reference TRBV5-4 and TRBJ2-3, reads ETGVTQSPTHLIKTRGQQVTLRCSSQSGHNTVSWYQQALGQGPQFIFQYYREEENGRGNFPPRFSGLQFPNYSSELNVNALELDDSALYLCASTLGSVPDTQYFGPGTRLTVL.

This clonotype has only a few counts. This rearrangement joins TRBV7-3 to TRBJ2-3; D gene uncertain. V was clipped by 6 bases and J by 0 bases, with 7 bases between them. Germline V lookup: CDR1 SGHTA, CDR2 FQGTGA. CDR3 size: 13 residues. The CDR3 here is CASRPGSTDTQYF. CDR3 DNA sequence: TGTGCCAGCAGACCAGGCAGCACAGATACGCAGTATTTT.

The rearrangement joins TRBV6-5 to TRBJ2-5, with D unresolved. V lost 3 bases and J lost 7, with 15 bases in between. Germline lookup yields CDR1 MNHEY and CDR2 SVGAGI. The CDR3 extends over 14 amino acids. The CDR3 reads CASSYTVLGGTQYF. CDR3 sequence (DNA): TGTGCCAGCAGTTATACGGTCCTCGGCGGGACCCAGTACTTC.

The chain combines TRBV2 with TRBJ2-5, with D perhaps assigned TRBD1 or TRBD2 (6 bases each). Germline assignment: CDR1 SNHLY and CDR2 FYNNEI. The length of the CDR3 is 13 residues. Trimming removed 7 bases at V and 3 bases at J, with 12 bases between. The CDR3 DNA reads as TGTGCCAGCACCGGGGGCCTTAAAGAGACCCAGTACTTC. This encodes CASTGGLKETQYF.

The chain is built from TRBV12-3 or TRBV12-4 and TRBJ1-5; D remains unclear. The CDR3 length is 13 residues. V was clipped by 6 bases and J by 7 bases, with 13 bases between them. The CDR3 DNA reads as TGTGCCAGCAGGCCGGGGAGGTACCAGCCCCAGCATTTT. It specifies CASRPGRYQPQHF.

This clonotype was found a few times. The chain joins TRBV20-1 to TRBJ2-7; D is perhaps TRBD2 (6 bases). Germline loops: CDR1 DFQATT, CDR2 SNEGSKA (reference sequence). The V and J ends lost 2 bases and 2 bases respectively, with 13 bases between them. This CDR3 is 14 amino acids long. The CDR3 sequence: CSARRDGGAYEQYF. The CDR3 DNA reads as TGCAGTGCTAGACGGGATGGCGGGGCCTACGAGCAGTACTTC.

The V call is TRBV12-3 or TRBV12-4, the J call TRBJ1-1; D gene unclear. The ends were cut back, 5 bases at V and 8 bases at J, with 12 bases in the middle. CDR3 length equals 12 residues. The CDR3 spells CASSPVGSEAFF. The CDR3 DNA sequence: TGTGCCAGCAGTCCCGTGGGGTCAGAAGCTTTCTTT.

This rearrangement joins TRBV6-5 to TRBJ2-2; 8 bases agree with TRBD2. Germline CDR1 MNHEY, CDR2 SVGAGI. Germline trimming cut 0 bases from V and 3 bases from J; bases unmatched to any gene: 9. The CDR3 length is 18 residues. The CDR3 is CASSYSGSQREYTGELFF. CDR3 sequence (DNA): TGTGCCAGCAGTTACTCGGGTTCCCAGCGGGAGTACACCGGGGAGCTGTTTTTT.

This clonotype was observed a few times. The chain combines TRBV19 with TRBJ1-4; tentatively, D is TRBD1 (5 bases). V shed 6 bases and J shed 0 bases, with 8 bases lying between them. This CDR3 is built from 14 residues. Germline V gene data show CDR1 as LNHDA and CDR2 as SQIVND (reference sequence). CDR3 in DNA: TGTGCCAGTAGGTCAGGGTCAACTAATGAAAAACTGTTTTTT. This translates into CASRSGSTNEKLFF. The variable domain in full, completed from reference TRBV19 and TRBJ1-4, reads DGGITQSPKYLFRKEGQNVTLSCEQNLNHDAMYWYRQDPGQGLRLIYYSQIVNDFQKGDIAEGYSVSREKKESFPLTVTSAQKNPTAFYLCASRSGSTNEKLFFGSGTQLSVL.

V gene TRBV5-5 combines with J gene TRBJ1-2, with unresolved D. V shed 1 base and J shed 4 bases, with 14 bases lying between them. The CDR3 loop spans 15 amino acids. Germline CDR1 is SGHKS and CDR2 is YYEKEE (reference sequence). The DNA of the CDR3 is TGTGCCAGCAGCTTGCAAGCAACCCAACTCTATGGCTACACCTTC. This gives the protein CASSLQATQLYGYTF.

Within the sample, this clonotype is large. The chain carries TRBV12-3 or TRBV12-4 and TRBJ2-5, with no clear D. Between the trimmed V and J ends, which lost 2 bases and 1 base, there was a span of 8 bases. The CDR3 consists of 14 residues. CDR3 in DNA: TGTGCCAGCAGTTTACCCCACAGCCAAGAGACCCAGTACTTC. The encoded protein is CASSLPHSQETQYF.

The chain links TRBV20-1 to TRBJ2-3; 7 bases fit TRBD1. CDR3 length equals 12 residues. Germline values: CDR1 DFQATT, CDR2 SNEGSKA (reference sequence). Trimming cost V 6 bases and J 4 bases; bases outside gene matches: 4. The DNA of the CDR3 is TGCAGTGCAAGACAGGGCTCAGATACGCAGTATTTT. Its protein product is CSARQGSDTQYF.

This clonotype is labeled as medium-sized. The CDR3 sequence: CSVSDSNYGYTF. CDR3 coding DNA: TGCAGCGTTTCGGACAGCAACTATGGCTACACCTTC. V usage is TRBV29-1 and J usage is TRBJ1-2, with a weak D call TRBD1 (6 bases). Trimming cost V 5 bases and J 2 bases, with 9 bases left between them. The CDR3 is 12 amino acids. CDR1 is SQVTM, CDR2 ANQGSEA, per germline.

The chain recombines TRBV20-1 with TRBJ2-7; D may be TRBD1 (5 bases). The CDR3 consists of 12 residues. Trimming removed 3 bases from V and 4 bases from J, with 10 bases in between. Germline loops: CDR1 DFQATT, CDR2 SNEGSKA (reference sequence). The CDR3 DNA follows: TGCAGTGCTAGGGACACCTTTTACGAGCAGTACTTC. This translates into CSARDTFYEQYF.